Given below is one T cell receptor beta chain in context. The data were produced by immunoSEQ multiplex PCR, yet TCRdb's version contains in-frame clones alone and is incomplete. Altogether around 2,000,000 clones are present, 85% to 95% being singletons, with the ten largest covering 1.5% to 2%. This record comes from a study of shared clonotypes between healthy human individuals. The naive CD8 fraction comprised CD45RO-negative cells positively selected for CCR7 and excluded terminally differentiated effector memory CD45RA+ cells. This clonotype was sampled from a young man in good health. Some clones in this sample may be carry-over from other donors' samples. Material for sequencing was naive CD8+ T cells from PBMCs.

CDR3 amino acids: CASSPAPTASSGNTIYF. The DNA for the CDR3 is TGTGCCAGCAGCCCTGCCCCGACAGCCTCATCTGGAAACACCATATATTTT. The chain couples TRBV11-2 to TRBJ1-3; the D gene is possibly TRBD1 (5 bases). V lost 5 bases and J 1 base, leaving 18 bases between the germline ends. From germline, CDR1 is SGHAT and CDR2 FQNNGV. This CDR3 comprises 17 residues.